These 12 T cell receptor beta chains share one sample of origin, sequenced in a study of T cell responses to AZD1222 COVID-19 vaccine. Clones were sequenced by immunoSEQ multiplex PCR, and TCRdb holds only the in-frame ones, with some missing. The sample has 110,000 to 150,000 clones, 92% seen once. The sample was peripheral blood, taken on day 0 of AZD1222 vaccination. The source is an adult in good health.

J is TRBJ2-1 and V is TRBV10-3; 9 bases map to TRBD2. CDR3 length: 15 residues. Germline V lookup: CDR1 ENHRY, CDR2 SYGVKD. V trimming: 0 bases; J trimming: 6 bases; junction bases outside the gene matches: 3. The CDR3: CAISESASGINEQFF. CDR3 nucleotide sequence: TGTGCCATCAGTGAGTCGGCTAGCGGGATCAATGAGCAGTTCTTC.

The rearrangement links TRBV7-9 to TRBJ1-2; TRBD1 might be the D (6 bases). V lost 1 base and J 5 bases, leaving 23 bases between the germline ends. The germline V gene has CDR1 SEHNR and CDR2 FQNEAQ (reference sequence). The CDR3 loop spans 18 amino acids. CDR3 loop: CASSLEQGRPQQTYGYTF. The CDR3 DNA follows: TGTGCCAGCAGCTTAGAGCAGGGGCGACCCCAACAGACTTATGGCTACACCTTC.

The chain has TRBV5-1 and TRBJ2-6, with D hard to call. Trimming removed 4 bases at V and 2 bases at J, with 10 bases between. This CDR3 region has 15 residues. Germline V lookup: CDR1 SGHRS, CDR2 YFSETQ. CDR3 bases: TGCGCCAGCAGCGTAAGTGAGCCTGGGGCCAACGTCCTGACTTTC. Residues: CASSVSEPGANVLTF.

The rearrangement links TRBV9 to TRBJ1-4; 7 nucleotides align to TRBD1. J was trimmed by 0 bases and V by 4 bases; bases with no gene match: 3. CDR1 and CDR2 from the germline V gene are SGDLS and YYNGEE. CDR3 size: 15 residues. CDR3 sequence (DNA): TGTGCCAGCAGCCCCCAGGGGGCAACTAATGAAAAACTGTTTTTT. This translates into CASSPQGATNEKLFF.

The chain uses TRBV11-2 and TRBJ2-7, with D possibly matching TRBD2 (6 bases). This CDR3 is built from 15 residues. Germline CDR1 reads SGHAT; CDR2 reads FQNNGV. Deletions cut 2 bases from V and 6 bases from J, with 17 bases between. CDR3 sequence: CASSLSRGYVSEQYF. Here the CDR3 DNA reads TGTGCCAGCAGCTTATCTCGGGGGTATGTAAGCGAGCAGTACTTC.

This clone was counted a single time. The gene calls are TRBV7-8 and TRBJ1-6; D is ambiguous. The CDR3 spans 14 residues. CDR1 and CDR2 (germline): SGHVS, FQNEAQ. V was cut by 2 bases and J by 6 bases, with 8 bases left in between. The CDR3 DNA reads TGTGCCAGCAGCTTATTGGAGGGTAATTCACCCCTCCACTTT. Translated, it gives CASSLLEGNSPLHF.

This clone appeared a few times. The chain is built from TRBV6-5 and TRBJ1-2, with TRBD1 matching over 8 bases. This CDR3 contains 10 residues. Trimming took 6 bases from V and 14 from J; bases not matched to a gene: 5. Germline assignment: CDR1 MNHEY and CDR2 SVGAGI. The CDR3 sequence is CASRGTGFTF. In DNA form, the CDR3 reads TGTGCCAGCAGGGGGACAGGTTTTACCTTC.

V and J are TRBV9 and TRBJ1-6; D is perhaps TRBD1 (6 bases). Trimming stripped 3 bases from V and 10 bases from J, with 11 bases between. The CDR3 length is 13 residues. Germline CDR1 is SGDLS and CDR2 is YYNGEE. The CDR3 region is CASSDTGRSPLHF. The CDR3 DNA sequence: TGTGCCAGCAGCGATACAGGGAGGTCACCCCTCCACTTT.

The V gene is TRBV27, the J gene TRBJ2-3; 7 nucleotides agree with TRBD2. Germline CDR1 reads MNHEY; CDR2 reads SMNVEV (reference sequence). Trimming at V came to 1 base and at J to 9 bases, leaving 4 bases not matched to a gene. The CDR3 extends over 13 amino acids. The CDR3 spells CASSLFQGGTQYF. CDR3 sequence (DNA): TGTGCCAGCAGTTTATTTCAGGGAGGGACGCAGTATTTT.

The chain recombines TRBV6-5 with TRBJ1-1; D perhaps matches TRBD1 (6 bases). V was pared by 6 bases and J by 7 bases, with 12 bases between. CDR3 length equals 12 residues. Germline V gives CDR1 MNHEY, CDR2 SVGAGI. The CDR3 DNA reads TGTGCCAGCAGCGTACAGGGTAATGAAGCTTTCTTT. Translated: CASSVQGNEAFF.

This chain joins TRBV19 and TRBJ2-7; D might be TRBD1 or TRBD2, each matching 5 bases. The V gene lost 3 bases and the J gene lost 1 base, with 13 bases spanning the gap. Germline lookup yields CDR1 LNHDA and CDR2 SQIVND (reference sequence). The CDR3 contains 15 residues. DNA of the CDR3: TGTGCCAGTAGTATCGCCGGGACCTTTTCCTACGAGCAGTACTTC. Translated: CASSIAGTFSYEQYF.

V is TRBV6-5 and J is TRBJ2-1, with D maybe TRBD1 (6 bases). The CDR3 covers 16 residues. In germline, CDR1 is MNHEY, CDR2 SVGAGI. Trimming shortened V by 2 bases and J by 5 bases, and 16 bases separated the two germline ends. CDR3 sequence (DNA): TGTGCCAGCAGTTACAAACCAGGGGTAATTAACAATGAGCAGTTCTTC. The encoded protein is CASSYKPGVINNEQFF.